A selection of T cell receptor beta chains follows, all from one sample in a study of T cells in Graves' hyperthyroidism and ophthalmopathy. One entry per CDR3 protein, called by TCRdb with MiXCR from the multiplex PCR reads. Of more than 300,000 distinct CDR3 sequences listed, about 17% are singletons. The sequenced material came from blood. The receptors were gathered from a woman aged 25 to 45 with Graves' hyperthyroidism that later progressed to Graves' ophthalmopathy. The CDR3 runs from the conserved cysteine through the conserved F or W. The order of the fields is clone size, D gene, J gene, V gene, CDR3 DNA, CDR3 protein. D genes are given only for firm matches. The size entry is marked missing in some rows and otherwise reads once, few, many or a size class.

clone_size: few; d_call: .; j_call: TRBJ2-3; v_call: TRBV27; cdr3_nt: TGTGCCAGCAGCCGGGCCGAGCCGGGACCTGGGGCGCAGTATTTT; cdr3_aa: CASSRAEPGPGAQYF
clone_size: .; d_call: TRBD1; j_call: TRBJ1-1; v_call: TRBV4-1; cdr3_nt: TGCGCCAGCAGCCAAGGGACAGGGAGGAGGAACACTGAAGCTTTCTTT; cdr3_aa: CASSQGTGRRNTEAFF
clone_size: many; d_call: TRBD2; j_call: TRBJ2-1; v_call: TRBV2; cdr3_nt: TGTGCCAGCAAATTTCAGCGGGGTGAGCAGTTCTTC; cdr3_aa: CASKFQRGEQFF
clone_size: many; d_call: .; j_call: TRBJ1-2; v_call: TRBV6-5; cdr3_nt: TGTGCCAGCAGTTATGGACTCGCAACGGGGGGCTACACCTTC; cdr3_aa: CASSYGLATGGYTF
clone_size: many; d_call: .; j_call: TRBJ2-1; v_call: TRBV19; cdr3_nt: TGTGCCAGTAGTATAGCCCAGATCTCCTACAATGAGCAGTTCTTC; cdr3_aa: CASSIAQISYNEQFF
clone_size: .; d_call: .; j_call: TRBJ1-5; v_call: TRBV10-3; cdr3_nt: TGTGCCATCAGTGGGGGCCCCGATCCCGTGAATCAGCCCCAGCATTTT; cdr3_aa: CAISGGPDPVNQPQHF
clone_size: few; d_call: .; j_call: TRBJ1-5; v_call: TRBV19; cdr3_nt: TGTGCCAGTAGTAACCCCGCAGAGGCCCTAAATTGGCCCCAGCATTTT; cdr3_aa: CASSNPAEALNWPQHF
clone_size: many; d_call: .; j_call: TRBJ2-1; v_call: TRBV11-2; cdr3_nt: TGTGCCAGCAGCCCTACAGGACGGGGGAATGAGCAGTTCTTC; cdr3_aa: CASSPTGRGNEQFF
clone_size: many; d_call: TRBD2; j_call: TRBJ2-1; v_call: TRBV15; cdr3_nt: TGTGCCACCAGCAGAGTTTCTAGCGGGAGTAATGAGCAGTTCTTC; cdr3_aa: CATSRVSSGSNEQFF
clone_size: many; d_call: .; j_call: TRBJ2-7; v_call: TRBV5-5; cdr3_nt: TGTGCCAGCAGCTTGGAATCGAGTGTCGAGCAGTACTTC; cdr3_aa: CASSLESSVEQYF
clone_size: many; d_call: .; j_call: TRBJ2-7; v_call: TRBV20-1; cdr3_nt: TGCAGTGCCACACTAGCAGTCGAGCAGTACTTC; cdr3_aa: CSATLAVEQYF
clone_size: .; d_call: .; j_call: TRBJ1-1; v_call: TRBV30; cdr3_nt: TGTGCCTGGAGTGTGAAGGTCACTGAAGCTTTCTTT; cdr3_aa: CAWSVKVTEAFF
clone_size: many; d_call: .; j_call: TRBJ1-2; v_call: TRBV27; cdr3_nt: TGTGCCAGCAGTCCCTCCGGAATCAATGGCTACACCTTC; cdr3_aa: CASSPSGINGYTF
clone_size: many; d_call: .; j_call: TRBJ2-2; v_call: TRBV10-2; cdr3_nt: TGCGCCAGCAGGGTTACAGGGATAGGGGAGCTGTTTTTT; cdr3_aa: CASRVTGIGELFF
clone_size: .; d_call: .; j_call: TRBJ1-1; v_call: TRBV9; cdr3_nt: TGTGCCAGCAGCCCCCGGGGTTCGTCGACCTTGAACACTGAAGCTTTCTTT; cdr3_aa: CASSPRGSSTLNTEAFF
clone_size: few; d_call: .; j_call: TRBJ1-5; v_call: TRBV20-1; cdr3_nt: TGCAGTGCTAGATTGGGCAGGGAGTTCGGGTCCAATCAGCCCCAGCATTTT; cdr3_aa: CSARLGREFGSNQPQHF
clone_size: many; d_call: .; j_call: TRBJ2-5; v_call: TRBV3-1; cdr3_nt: TGTGCCAGCAGCCAACGCCAGCAAGAGACCCAGTACTTC; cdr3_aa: CASSQRQQETQYF
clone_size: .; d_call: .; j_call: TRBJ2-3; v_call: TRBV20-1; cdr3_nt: TGCAGTGCTAGAGATAACAGGGAGGTATCAACAGATACGCAGTATTTT; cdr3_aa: CSARDNREVSTDTQYF
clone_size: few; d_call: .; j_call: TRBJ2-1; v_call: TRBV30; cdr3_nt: TGTGCCTGGAATCTACCGGGGAGCTCCTACAATGAGCAGTTCTTC; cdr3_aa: CAWNLPGSSYNEQFF
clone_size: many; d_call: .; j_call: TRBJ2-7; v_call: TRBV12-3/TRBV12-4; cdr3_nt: TGTGCCAGCAGTTTGGCAGGAGGAGCCTACGAGCAGTACTTC; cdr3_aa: CASSLAGGAYEQYF
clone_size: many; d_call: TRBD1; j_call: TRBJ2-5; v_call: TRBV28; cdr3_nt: TGTGCCAGCAGTTTCGAGCCGGACAGGGTATGGGGGGAGACCCAGTACTTC; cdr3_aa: CASSFEPDRVWGETQYF
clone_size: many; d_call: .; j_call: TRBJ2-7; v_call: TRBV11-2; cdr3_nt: TGTGCCAGCAGCTTAGGGACAAATACCTACGAGCAGTACTTC; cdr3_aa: CASSLGTNTYEQYF
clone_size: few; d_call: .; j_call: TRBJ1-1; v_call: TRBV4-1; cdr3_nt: TGCGCCAGCAGCCAACCCCTTGGGGCCGTGAACACTGAAGCTTTCTTT; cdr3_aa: CASSQPLGAVNTEAFF
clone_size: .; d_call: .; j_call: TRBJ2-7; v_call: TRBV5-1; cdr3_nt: TGCGCCAGCAGCTTACACACTACATCCTACGAGCAGTACTTC; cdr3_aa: CASSLHTTSYEQYF
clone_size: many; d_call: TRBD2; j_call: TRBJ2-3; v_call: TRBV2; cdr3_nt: TGTGCCAGCAGTGATGTAGCGGGGGCCACAGATACGCAGTATTTT; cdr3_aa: CASSDVAGATDTQYF
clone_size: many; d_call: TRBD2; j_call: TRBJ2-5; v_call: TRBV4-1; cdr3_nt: TGCGCCAGCAGCCAAGATGACGCGGGGGGCCGAGGATCCCAAGAGACCCAGTACTTC; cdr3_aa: CASSQDDAGGRGSQETQYF
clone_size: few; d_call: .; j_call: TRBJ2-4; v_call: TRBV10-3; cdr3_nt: TGTGCCATCAGTGAAGCGAAGGGAACCAAAAACATTCAGTACTTC; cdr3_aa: CAISEAKGTKNIQYF
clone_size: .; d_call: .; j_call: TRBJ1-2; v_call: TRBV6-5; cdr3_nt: TGTGCCAGCAGTTACAGGGAGTTCTATGGCTACACCTTC; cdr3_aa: CASSYREFYGYTF
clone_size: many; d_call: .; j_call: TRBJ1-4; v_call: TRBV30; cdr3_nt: TGTGCCTGGAGCCGGGGTGAAAAACTGTTTTTT; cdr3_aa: CAWSRGEKLFF
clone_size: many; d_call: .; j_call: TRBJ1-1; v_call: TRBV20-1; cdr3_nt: TGCAGTGCTAGAAAAGATGGAGGGGACACTGAAGCTTTCTTT; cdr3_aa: CSARKDGGDTEAFF
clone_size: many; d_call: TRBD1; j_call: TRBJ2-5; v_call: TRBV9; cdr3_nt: TGTGCCAGCAGCGTAGGTTCCTGGGACAGGGCAACTGAGACCCAGTACTTC; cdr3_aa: CASSVGSWDRATETQYF
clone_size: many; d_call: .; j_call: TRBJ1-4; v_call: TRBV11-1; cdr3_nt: TGTGCCAGCAGCGCCCAGGACAGCGCTAATGAAAAACTGTTTTTT; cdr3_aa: CASSAQDSANEKLFF
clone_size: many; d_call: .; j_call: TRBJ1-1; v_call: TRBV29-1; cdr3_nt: TGCAGCGTCCGTCGGGGGAACACTGAAGCTTTCTTT; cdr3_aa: CSVRRGNTEAFF
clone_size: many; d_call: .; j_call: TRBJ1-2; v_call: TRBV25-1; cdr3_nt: TGTGCCAGCAGTGACCCGAGTGACTATGGCTACACCTTC; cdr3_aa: CASSDPSDYGYTF
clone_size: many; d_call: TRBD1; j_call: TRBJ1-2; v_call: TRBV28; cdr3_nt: TGTGCCAGCACCACGGACAGGGTCTATGGCTACACCTTC; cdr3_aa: CASTTDRVYGYTF
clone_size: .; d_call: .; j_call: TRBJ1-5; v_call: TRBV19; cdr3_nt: TGTGCCAGTAGTACCAAGGGAGGTACTAATCAGCCCCAGCATTTT; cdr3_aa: CASSTKGGTNQPQHF
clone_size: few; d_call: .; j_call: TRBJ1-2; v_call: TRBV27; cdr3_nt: TGTGCCAGCAGTTTAGAGTTGGGGGGCAACTATGGCTACACCTTC; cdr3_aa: CASSLELGGNYGYTF
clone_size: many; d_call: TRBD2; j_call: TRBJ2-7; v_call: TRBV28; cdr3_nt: TGTGCCAGCAGAACTAGCGGCTACGAGCAGTACTTC; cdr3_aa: CASRTSGYEQYF
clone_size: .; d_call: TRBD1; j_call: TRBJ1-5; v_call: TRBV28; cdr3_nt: TGTGCCAGCAGTTTATCCGCAGGGGGCGCGAGTCAGCCCCAGCATTTT; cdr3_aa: CASSLSAGGASQPQHF
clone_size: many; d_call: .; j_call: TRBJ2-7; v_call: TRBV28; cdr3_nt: TGTGCCAGCAGTTTAACGAAATCCTACGAGCAGTACTTC; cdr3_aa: CASSLTKSYEQYF
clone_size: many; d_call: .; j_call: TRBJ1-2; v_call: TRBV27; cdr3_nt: TGTGCCAGCAGCTTTCAGCATAACTATGGCTACACCTTC; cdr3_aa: CASSFQHNYGYTF
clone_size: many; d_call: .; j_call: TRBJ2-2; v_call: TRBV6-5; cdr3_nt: TGTGCCAGCAGTTACGTCTCAGTCACCGGGGAGCTGTTTTTT; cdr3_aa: CASSYVSVTGELFF
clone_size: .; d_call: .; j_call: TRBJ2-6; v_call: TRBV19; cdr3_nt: TGTGCCAGTAGTAGTCGACAGCTGAAGAACTCTGGGGCCAACGTCCTGACTTTC; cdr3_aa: CASSSRQLKNSGANVLTF
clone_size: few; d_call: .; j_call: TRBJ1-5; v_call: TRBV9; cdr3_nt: TGTGCCAGCAGCGTAGCTGTCGCTGGCGGGCAGCCCCAGCATTTT; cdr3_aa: CASSVAVAGGQPQHF
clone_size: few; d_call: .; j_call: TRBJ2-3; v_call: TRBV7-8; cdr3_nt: TGTGCCAGCAGTTTAGCGGTCATGCAGTATTTT; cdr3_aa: CASSLAVMQYF
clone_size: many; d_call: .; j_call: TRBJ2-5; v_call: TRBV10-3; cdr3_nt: TGTGCCAACTCAGGGAATCAAGAGACCCAGTACTTC; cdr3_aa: CANSGNQETQYF
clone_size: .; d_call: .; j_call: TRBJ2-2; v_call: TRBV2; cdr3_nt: TGTGCCAGCGTCGCCTTCAGGGAGTCGGGGGAGCTGTTTTTT; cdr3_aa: CASVAFRESGELFF